What follows are 32 T cell receptor beta chains derived from one specimen sequenced in a study of blood T cell repertoires in COVID-19 (dated by TCRdb to the early 2020s). Libraries came from the immunoSEQ multiplex PCR assay. The table was pulled from immuneACCESS by TCRdb, which kept in-frame rearrangements only. Such tables lose some clones; where checked, under half of the loss comes from unresolved V genes, and the rest has no known cause. This sample gives 220,000 or so clones in total; 86% of them show up just once. The leading ten clones occupy approximately 10% of the sample. The specimen sequenced was peripheral blood. All receptors come from a woman between 50 and 59 years old with COVID-19, enrolled during active disease.

The genes are TRBV6-1 and TRBJ2-2, with D possibly TRBD1 on 6 matching bases. V lost 2 bases, J lost 2 bases, and 15 bases lay in between. The CDR3 covers 17 residues. CDR1 is MNHNS, CDR2 SASEGT, per germline. Here the CDR3 DNA reads TGTGCCAGCAGTGAATCAAGGACAGAATTTAACACCGGGGAGCTGTTTTTT. Translated, it gives CASSESRTEFNTGELFF.

This clone came up a few times. The chain couples TRBV6-6 to TRBJ1-5; a weak D match, TRBD1 (6 bases). The CDR3 extends over 14 amino acids. Germline loops: CDR1 MNHNY, CDR2 SVGAGI (reference sequence). Trimming pared 6 bases from V and 3 bases from J, leaving 12 bases between. CDR3 sequence reads: CASSPRQDNQPQHF. CDR3 in DNA: TGTGCCAGCAGCCCCCGACAGGACAATCAGCCCCAGCATTTT.

The rearrangement links TRBV3-1 (or the pseudogene TRBV3-2) to TRBJ2-7; 8 bases match TRBD2. Germline V gene data show CDR1 as LGHDT and CDR2 as YNNKEL (reference sequence). Unmatched junction bases numbered 3, after V lost 1 base and J lost 4 bases. CDR3 length: 14 amino acids. The CDR3 loop reads CASSQVRGAYEQYF. DNA of the CDR3: TGTGCCAGCAGCCAAGTGCGGGGGGCTTACGAGCAGTACTTC.

The chain couples TRBV6-2 or TRBV6-3 to TRBJ2-7; 9 positions match TRBD2. J was trimmed by 2 bases and V by 4 bases; bases with no gene match: 3. This CDR3 comprises 14 residues. Germline CDR1 and CDR2: MNHEY and SVGEGT. CDR3 DNA: TGTGCCAGCAGTTTAGCGGGGGTTACCTACGAGCAGTACGTC. Amino acids: CASSLAGVTYEQYV.

This chain connects TRBV5-1 to TRBJ1-2, with 9 bases lining up with TRBD1. Germline V gene sequence: CDR1 SGHRS, CDR2 YFSETQ. The CDR3 runs to 14 residues. Trimming at V came to 4 bases and at J to 4 bases, leaving 5 bases not matched to a gene. DNA of the CDR3: TGCGCCAGCAGCGCCACAGGGGGCGGCTATGGCTACACCTTC. It specifies CASSATGGGYGYTF.

This rearrangement joins TRBV24-1 to TRBJ1-2; 8 positions agree with TRBD1. Trimming took 4 bases from V and 10 from J; bases not matched to a gene: 4. The germline V gene encodes CDR1 KGHDR and CDR2 SFDVKD. This CDR3 spans 12 amino acids. DNA of the CDR3: TGTGCCACCAGTGACTCGACAGGGGCCTACACCTTC. Translated, it gives CATSDSTGAYTF.

This chain links TRBV11-3 with TRBJ2-3, with D possibly TRBD2 on 5 matching bases. The CDR3 consists of 12 residues. V shed 5 bases and J shed 5 bases, with 8 bases lying between them. Germline CDR1 SGHNT, CDR2 YENEEA. Here the CDR3 reads CASSPEGDTQYF. CDR3 sequence (DNA): TGTGCCAGCAGCCCAGAGGGAGATACGCAGTATTTT.

V is TRBV19 and J is TRBJ1-1; 7 bases align to TRBD1. V lost 3 bases, J lost 5 bases, and 3 bases stayed unmatched. The CDR3 has 13 residues. Germline V gene lookup returns CDR1 LNHDA and CDR2 SQIVND (reference sequence). The chain's CDR3 is CASSIGQETEAFF. As DNA, the CDR3 is TGTGCCAGTAGTATCGGACAGGAGACTGAAGCTTTCTTT.

The V call is TRBV7-2, the J call TRBJ2-3, with TRBD1 identical over 9 bases. V shed 0 bases, J shed 0 bases, and the junction held 16 bases outside the gene matches. CDR3 length equals 21 residues. CDR1 is SGHTA, CDR2 FQGNSA, per germline. The CDR3 region is CASSLALSGTGWTPSTDTQYF. Here the CDR3 DNA reads TGTGCCAGCAGCTTAGCGCTCTCAGGGACAGGGTGGACCCCTAGCACAGATACGCAGTATTTT.

The chain combines TRBV19 with TRBJ1-2; TRBD1 matches at 9 bases. The CDR3 length is 14 residues. Unmatched junction bases numbered 5, after V lost 3 bases and J lost 6 bases. CDR1 is LNHDA, CDR2 SQIVND, per germline (reference sequence). The CDR3 DNA reads TGTGCCAGTAGTATTACAGGGGGCTTGGATGGCTACACCTTC. It specifies CASSITGGLDGYTF.

Comment on this clone: A junction end diverges from the germline sequence, so it may reflect a read error. This sequence joins TRBV5-1 and TRBJ2-7; tentatively, D is TRBD1 (5 bases). Germline V gene data show CDR1 as SGHRS and CDR2 as YFSETQ. The CDR3 extends over 11 amino acids. The CDR3 is CASSLDAGWHF. CDR3 sequence (DNA): TGCGCCAGCAGCTTGGACGCAGGGTGGCACTTC.

At least ten counts were recorded for this clone. The chain uses TRBV18 and TRBJ2-2, with TRBD1 matching over 11 bases. Germline V gene sequence: CDR1 KGHSH, CDR2 LQKENI. This CDR3 has 15 residues. The trim removed 5 bases at V and 3 bases at J, leaving 2 bases unmatched. The CDR3 region is CASSRGQGDTGELFF. CDR3 coding DNA: TGTGCCAGCTCAAGGGGACAGGGGGACACCGGGGAGCTGTTTTTT.

V usage is TRBV19 and J usage is TRBJ2-2; 9 bases are a match to TRBD1. V shed 6 bases, J shed 5 bases, and the junction held 7 bases outside the gene matches. The CDR3 consists of 15 residues. CDR1 and CDR2 (germline): LNHDA, SQIVND (reference sequence). Here the CDR3 reads CASSKGTGRTGELFF. CDR3 nucleotides: TGTGCCAGTAGCAAAGGGACAGGGCGGACCGGGGAGCTGTTTTTT.

The count of this clone is one. V and J are TRBV20-1 and TRBJ2-3; D may be TRBD2 (7 bases). This CDR3 is built from 12 residues. The germline gives CDR1 DFQATT, CDR2 SNEGSKA (reference sequence). With 3 bases removed from V and 8 bases from J, the gap between germline ends came to 12 bases. The CDR3 DNA reads TGCAGTGCTAGTCGGGGGGCGAGTACGCAGTATTTT. Its protein product is CSASRGASTQYF.

The CDR3 here is CASSIFGAQPQHF. As DNA, the CDR3 is TGTGCCAGCAGTATTTTTGGGGCTCAGCCCCAGCATTTT. V gene TRBV27 combines with J gene TRBJ1-5, with TRBD1 as a possible D gene (5 bases). Per germline, CDR1 MNHEY and CDR2 SMNVEV (reference sequence). This CDR3 region has 13 residues. With 5 bases removed from V and 6 bases from J, the gap between germline ends came to 11 bases.

This chain joins TRBV12-5 and TRBJ2-3; 8 nucleotides agree with TRBD1. CDR3 length equals 15 residues. In germline, CDR1 is LGHNT, CDR2 FRNRAP. V was pared by 6 bases and J by 3 bases, with 8 bases of the junction left unmatched. The CDR3 sequence is CASGETGVGTDTQYF. The CDR3 coding sequence is TGTGCTAGTGGGGAGACAGGGGTCGGGACAGATACGCAGTATTTT.

The chain carries TRBV6-6 and TRBJ2-7; 7 positions agree with TRBD1. J was trimmed by 3 bases and V by 5 bases; bases with no gene match: 7. This CDR3 is built from 14 residues. The germline CDR1 and CDR2 sequences are MNHNY and SVGAGI (reference sequence). CDR3 bases: TGTGCCAGCAGTCCACAGGGGAGAGTCTACGAGCAGTACGTC. Translating gives CASSPQGRVYEQYV.

V gene TRBV27 combines with J gene TRBJ2-7; TRBD1 matches 8 bases. Germline loops: CDR1 MNHEY, CDR2 SMNVEV (reference sequence). The CDR3 runs 15 residues. After removal of 0 bases from V and 2 bases from J, the junction contained 3 bases not matched to a gene. Here the CDR3 reads CASSLSGQGPYEQYF. The CDR3 DNA reads as TGTGCCAGCAGTTTATCTGGACAGGGACCCTACGAGCAGTACTTC.

The CDR3 nucleotides read TGTGCCACCAGTGCCCCACAGGGGGCGCGGGCTTTCTTT. Translating gives CATSAPQGARAFF. The chain has TRBV24-1 and TRBJ1-1, with TRBD1 matching over 9 bases. The CDR3 is 13 amino acids. Germline CDR1 is KGHDR and CDR2 is SFDVKD. V gave up 5 bases and J gave up 11 bases; unmatched junction bases: 8.

V is TRBV5-1 and J is TRBJ2-2; tentatively, D is TRBD1 (5 bases). The V end lost 1 base, the J end lost 1 base, and 8 bases lay between the germline ends. The CDR3 is 15 amino acids. Germline CDR1 reads SGHRS; CDR2 reads YFSETQ. CDR3 region: CASSLSQGNTGELFF. For the CDR3, the DNA is TGCGCCAGCAGCTTGAGCCAGGGGAACACCGGGGAGCTGTTTTTT.

In this sample, this clone turned up many times. V is TRBV15 and J is TRBJ1-2; D uncertain. The germline V gene has CDR1 LNHNV and CDR2 YYDKDF (reference sequence). Trimming took off 0 bases at V and 8 bases at J, with 10 bases between the two ends. The CDR3 consists of 13 residues. DNA for the CDR3: TGTGCCACCAGCAGAGATTCCCGCGGGGGCTACACCTTC. Translating gives CATSRDSRGGYTF.

The rearrangement links TRBV18 to TRBJ1-5; tentatively, D is TRBD1 (5 bases). CDR1 is KGHSH and CDR2 is LQKENI in the germline V gene. V lost 0 bases and J lost 4, with 10 bases in between. The CDR3 length is 15 residues. The CDR3 is CASSPPTGSNQPQHF. The DNA for the CDR3 is TGTGCCAGCTCACCACCTACAGGTTCGAATCAGCCCCAGCATTTT.

The rearrangement uses TRBV11-1 and TRBJ1-2; D call uncertain. This CDR3 region has 12 residues. CDR1 is SGHAT, CDR2 FQDESV, per germline (reference sequence). Trimming took 1 base from V and 8 from J, leaving 8 bases between them. The CDR3 loop reads CASSLDEWGYTF. The CDR3, as DNA: TGTGCCAGCAGCTTAGATGAGTGGGGCTACACCTTC.

The chain has TRBV6-2 or TRBV6-3 and TRBJ2-5, with a weak D call TRBD2 (6 bases). The germline gives CDR1 MNHEY, CDR2 SVGEGT. The CDR3 extends over 14 amino acids. V lost 4 bases and J 4 bases, leaving 13 bases between the germline ends. As DNA, the CDR3 is TGTGCCAGCAGTTGGGGGGAGGAGGGAGAGACCCAGTACTTC. Amino acids: CASSWGEEGETQYF.

This chain joins TRBV14 and TRBJ2-1; D is perhaps TRBD1 (6 bases). Germline V gene sequence: CDR1 SGHDN, CDR2 FVKESK. The CDR3 covers 12 residues. The V and J ends lost 4 bases and 11 bases respectively, with 12 bases between them. CDR3 sequence: CASSLRTVKQFF. The CDR3 bases are TGTGCCAGCAGCCTCCGGACAGTTAAGCAGTTCTTC.

The chain carries TRBV7-2 and TRBJ1-1; D call uncertain. Deletions cut 1 base from V and 8 bases from J, with 14 bases between. Per germline, CDR1 SGHTA and CDR2 FQGNSA. The CDR3 extends over 14 amino acids. The CDR3 coding sequence is TGTGCCAGCAGCTTAGGGACGAGGGAAGGAGAAGCTTTCTTT. Translated: CASSLGTREGEAFF.

The V gene is TRBV7-8, the J gene TRBJ2-6, with D maybe TRBD2 (6 bases). The V end lost 4 bases, the J end lost 1 base, and 14 bases lay between the germline ends. The CDR3 length is 17 residues. Germline V gives CDR1 SGHVS, CDR2 FQNEAQ. In DNA form, the CDR3 reads TGTGCCAGCAGCTCGGGGGACCCCACATCTGGGGCCAACGTCCTGACTTTC. Protein sequence: CASSSGDPTSGANVLTF.

This chain uses TRBV28 with TRBJ1-3, with 9 bases lining up with TRBD1. The V gene's germline CDR1 is MDHEN and CDR2 SYDVKM. With V trimmed by 3 bases and J by 2 bases, 5 bases remained unmatched. This CDR3 region has 16 residues. The CDR3 region is CASSLYRDRAGNTIYF. In DNA form, the CDR3 reads TGTGCCAGCAGTTTGTACCGGGACAGGGCTGGAAACACCATATATTTT.

The chain uses TRBV7-9 and TRBJ2-2; no clear D gene. Germline values: CDR1 SEHNR, CDR2 FQNEAQ (reference sequence). The CDR3 totals 12 residues. The germline V and J ends were trimmed by 5 bases and 7 bases, with 8 bases remaining between them. CDR3 sequence (DNA): TGTGCCAGCAGCCATCCGGGCGGGGAGCTGTTTTTT. Translating gives CASSHPGGELFF. Using reference TRBV7-9 and TRBJ2-2 for the parts outside the CDR3, the full variable domain is DTGVSQNPRHKITKRGQNVTFRCDPISEHNRLYWYRQTLGQGPEFLTYFQNEAQLEKSRLLSDRFSAERPKGSFSTLEIQRTEQGDSAMYLCASSHPGGELFFGEGSRLTVL.

The rearrangement joins TRBV3-1 (or the pseudogene TRBV3-2) to TRBJ1-2; tentative D call: TRBD1 (5 bases). This CDR3 spans 14 amino acids. Germline CDR1 and CDR2: LGHDT and YNNKEL (reference sequence). The ends were cut back, 3 bases at V and 2 bases at J, with 10 bases in the middle. The CDR3 region has the DNA TGTGCCAGCAGCCAGTCGGCAGGGAACTATGGCTACACCTTC. This encodes CASSQSAGNYGYTF.

The chain links TRBV9 to TRBJ2-5; TRBD1 matches at 9 bases. The junction had 4 bases not matched to a gene; V was cut back by 0 bases and J by 1 base. The CDR3 runs to 16 residues. The germline V gene encodes CDR1 SGDLS and CDR2 YYNGEE. The CDR3: CASSVVGQGVQETQYF. The CDR3 nucleotides read TGTGCCAGCAGCGTAGTGGGACAGGGAGTCCAAGAGACCCAGTACTTC. Based on the CDR3 plus reference TRBV9 and TRBJ2-5, the full variable domain is DSGVTQTPKHLITATGQRVTLRCSPRSGDLSVYWYQQSLDQGLQFLIQYYNGEERAKGNILERFSAQQFPDLHSELNLSSLELGDSALYFCASSVVGQGVQETQYFGPGTRLLVL.

The chain joins TRBV6-5 to TRBJ2-3, with 7 bases matching TRBD1. The germline V gene has CDR1 MNHEY and CDR2 SVGAGI. CDR3 length: 14 residues. J gave up 5 bases and V 8 bases, and 10 bases lay outside the gene matches. CDR3 loop: CASRNSGGLDTQYF. The CDR3, as DNA: TGTGCCAGCCGAAATTCAGGGGGTTTAGATACGCAGTATTTT.